This T cell receptor beta chain is drawn from a study of beta chain features in type 1 diabetes. Expressed TCRB transcripts were sequenced because the isolated RNA had all been reverse transcribed beforehand. Here immunoSEQ multiplex PCR was the method, and the copy in TCRdb shows in-frame clones only, minus some. The repertoire holds hundreds of thousands of clones, with 10% to 15% as singletons. Notes on the study in general: Type 1 diabetes patients showed a moderate but significant shortening of TCRB CDR3s in all four CD4+ subsets. Type 1 diabetes patients had fewer VDJ junction insertions and more deletions.

Worth noting for this clone: Its cognate antigen is unknown.

This CDR3 spans 14 amino acids. Germline V gene sequence: CDR1 SNHLY, CDR2 FYNNEI. The V end was cut by 5 bases, the J end by 2 bases, with 10 bases between. The receptor comes from a man younger than 35 with type 1 diabetes. The specimen sequenced was naive CD4+ T cells from blood. The rearrangement uses TRBV2 and TRBJ1-5; possible D gene TRBD1, 6 bases. DNA of the CDR3: TGTGCCAGCAGTACTCCAGGGGGCAATCAGCCCCAGCATTTT. It is translated as CASSTPGGNQPQHF.